Given below is one T cell receptor beta chain in context. What it binds is not known. These data belong to a study of post-analysis software for immune sequencing data. Whole-study results and caveats: Comparison of patients with controls showed 4 to 6 TRBV segments more frequent in patients, TRBV5-6, TRBV5-1 and TRBV20-1 among them.

Germline CDR1 is SQVTM and CDR2 is ANQGSEA. Trimming stripped 4 bases from V and 0 bases from J, with 12 bases between. The length of the CDR3 is 15 residues. TCR beta cDNA libraries had unique molecular identifiers. TCRdb recomputed calls from the PCR reads with MiXCR, one row per CDR3 protein. The table has hundreds of thousands of distinct CDR3 sequences, about 32% seen once. The sequencing sample was made of blood. This sequence joins TRBV29-1 and TRBJ1-4; D is unresolved. The sequence came from a girl aged 5 to 17 with multiple sclerosis. The CDR3 nucleotides are TGCAGCGTTGCCTTTCGGGGTACAACTAATGAAAAACTGTTTTTT. Encoded protein: CSVAFRGTTNEKLFF.